This T cell receptor beta chain was sequenced in a study of CD8 T cells in ankylosing spondylitis. Study-wide results and caveats: Clones linked with disease were CD8+ and fairly uncommon in the peripheral blood. Significant enrichment of disease-linked clones was reportedly seen in matched ankylosing spondylitis synovial fluid. What appeared characteristic of ankylosing spondylitis blood was a TCR beta motif of several highly homologous variants.

This clonotype came up a few times. What it binds is unknown. Quantitative 5'-RACE with molecular barcodes produced the TCR beta libraries. MiXCR was run by TCRdb on the 5' RACE reads, yielding one entry per CDR3 protein. This table has around 100,000 distinct CDR3 sequences, 24% appearing once. The clonotype was recovered from a male donor with ankylosing spondylitis. The sample consisted of synovial fluid, either unsorted or a sorted T cell fraction (not recorded which).

CDR3 nucleotide sequence: TGTGCCAGTAGTATATCCGGGACAGGGCATCAGCCCCAGCATTTT. This translates into CASSISGTGHQPQHF. The chain employs TRBV19 and TRBJ1-5, with 9 bases identical to TRBD1. The CDR3 totals 15 residues. V was pared by 2 bases and J by 5 bases, with 4 bases of the junction left unmatched. The germline V gene encodes CDR1 LNHDA and CDR2 SQIVND (reference sequence). Together with reference TRBV19 and TRBJ1-5, the CDR3 gives the full variable domain: DGGITQSPKYLFRKEGQNVTLSCEQNLNHDAMYWYRQDPGQGLRLIYYSQIVNDFQKGDIAEGYSVSREKKESFPLTVTSAQKNPTAFYLCASSISGTGHQPQHFGDGTRLSIL.